This T cell receptor beta chain is drawn from a study of cytomegalovirus exposure and HLA in healthy donors. Whole-study results and caveats: Among CMV-associated TCR beta chains, most appeared HLA-restricted in a later analysis.

13 Jbeta primers and 60 Vbeta primers were used for the PCR. Some clones are missing from TCRdb's copy, which holds only in-frame ones; the method was immunoSEQ multiplex PCR. The sample includes 200,000 to 250,000 clones, almost 70% of them seen just once. Germline V lookup: CDR1 MDHEN, CDR2 SYDVKM. This CDR3 has 16 amino acids. V shed 5 bases and J shed 5 bases, with 21 bases lying between them. Regarding this clone: Antigen unknown.

The chain is built from TRBV28 and TRBJ1-2; D might be TRBD1 (6 bases). The sequence derives from a man between 40 and 49 years old in good health and CMV-seropositive. The sample taken for sequencing was PBMCs. CDR3 amino acids: CASSPETGVSVYGYTF. DNA for the CDR3: TGTGCCAGCAGTCCGGAGACAGGAGTAAGCGTTTATGGCTACACCTTC.